Presented here are 3 T cell receptor beta chains from one specimen sequenced in a study of blood T cell repertoires in COVID-19. Data came from immunoSEQ multiplex PCR; TCRdb stores just in-frame clones and leaves some out. The table shows 250,000 or so clones, with about 80% occurring only once. The sample taken for sequencing was peripheral blood. All receptors derive from a man aged 25 to 40 who had recovered from COVID-19.

In its sample, this clone was seen a few times. This sequence joins TRBV7-2 and TRBJ1-3; D not resolved. Trimming removed 6 bases at V and 0 bases at J, with 12 bases between. The CDR3 is made up of 15 amino acids. Germline V CDR1 and CDR2: SGHTA, FQGNSA. In DNA, the CDR3 is TGTGCCAGCAGTCCCGACTCCAGCTCTGGAAACACCATATATTTT. As protein: CASSPDSSSGNTIYF. Drawing the rest from reference TRBV7-2 and TRBJ1-3, the complete variable domain is GAGVSQSPSNKVTEKGKDVELRCDPISGHTALYWYRQSLGQGLEFLIYFQGNSAPDKSGLPSDRFSAERTGGSVSTLTIQRTQQEDSAVYLCASSPDSSSGNTIYFGEGSWLTVV.

This clone came up once. Additional DNA sequences in this sample encode the identical CDR3. V gene TRBV11-3 combines with J gene TRBJ1-1, with D maybe TRBD1 (6 bases). This CDR3 is 13 amino acids long. Germline V CDR1 and CDR2: SGHNT, YENEEA. The V gene lost 4 bases and the J gene lost 3 bases, with 9 bases spanning the gap. For the CDR3, the DNA is TGTGCCAGCAGCTCCTACAGGGACACTGAAGCTTTCTTT. The encoded protein is CASSSYRDTEAFF. The whole variable domain, remainder taken from reference TRBV11-3 and TRBJ1-1, is EAGVVQSPRYKIIEKKQPVAFWCNPISGHNTLYWYLQNLGQGPELLIRYENEEAVDDSQLPKDRFSAERLKGVDSTLKIQPAELGDSAVYLCASSSYRDTEAFFGQGTRLTVV.

The V gene is TRBV4-2, the J gene TRBJ2-3, with 8 bases that match TRBD2. Germline values: CDR1 LGHNA, CDR2 YNFKEQ. The trim removed 1 base at V and 2 bases at J, leaving 11 bases unmatched. This CDR3 is built from 18 residues. CDR3 residues: CASSQVPLYGGATDTQYF. DNA for the CDR3: TGTGCCAGCAGCCAAGTACCCTTGTACGGGGGGGCCACAGATACGCAGTATTTT.